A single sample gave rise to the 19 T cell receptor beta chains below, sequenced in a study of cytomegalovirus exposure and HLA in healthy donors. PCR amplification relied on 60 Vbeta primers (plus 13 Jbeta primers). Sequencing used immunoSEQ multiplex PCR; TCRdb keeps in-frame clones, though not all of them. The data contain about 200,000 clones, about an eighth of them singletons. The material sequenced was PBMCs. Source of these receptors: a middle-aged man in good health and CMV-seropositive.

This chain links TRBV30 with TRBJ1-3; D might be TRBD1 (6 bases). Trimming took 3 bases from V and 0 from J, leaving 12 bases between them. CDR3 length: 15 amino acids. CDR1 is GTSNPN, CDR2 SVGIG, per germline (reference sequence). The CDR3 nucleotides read TGTGCCTGGAGCGGACAGTTTACCTCTGGAAACACCATATATTTT. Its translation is CAWSGQFTSGNTIYF.

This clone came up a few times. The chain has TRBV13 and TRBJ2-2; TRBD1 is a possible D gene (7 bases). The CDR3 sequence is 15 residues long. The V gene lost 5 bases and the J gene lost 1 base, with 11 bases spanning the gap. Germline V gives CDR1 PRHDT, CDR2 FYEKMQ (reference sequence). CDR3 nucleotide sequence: TGTGCCAGCAGCGCAGGGGGGATGAACACCGGGGAGCTGTTTTTT. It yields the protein CASSAGGMNTGELFF.

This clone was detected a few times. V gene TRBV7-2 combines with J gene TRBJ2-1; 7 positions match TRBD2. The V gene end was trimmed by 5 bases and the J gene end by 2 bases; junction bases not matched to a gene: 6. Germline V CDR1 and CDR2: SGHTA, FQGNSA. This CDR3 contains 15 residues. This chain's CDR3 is CASSLIRGAYNEQFF. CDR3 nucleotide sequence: TGTGCCAGCAGCCTTATTCGGGGGGCCTACAATGAGCAGTTCTTC.

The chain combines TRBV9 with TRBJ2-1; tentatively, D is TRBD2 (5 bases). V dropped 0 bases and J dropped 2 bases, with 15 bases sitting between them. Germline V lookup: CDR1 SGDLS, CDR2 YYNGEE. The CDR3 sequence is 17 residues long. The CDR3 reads CASSVEARDRAYNEQFF. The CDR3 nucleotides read TGTGCCAGCAGCGTAGAGGCCCGGGATCGTGCCTACAATGAGCAGTTCTTC.

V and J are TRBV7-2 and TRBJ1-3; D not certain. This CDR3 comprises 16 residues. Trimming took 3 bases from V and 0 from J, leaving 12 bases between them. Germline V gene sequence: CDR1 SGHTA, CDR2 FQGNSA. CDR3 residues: CASSFGVLSSGNTIYF. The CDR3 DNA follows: TGTGCCAGCAGCTTCGGGGTCCTGAGCTCTGGAAACACCATATATTTT. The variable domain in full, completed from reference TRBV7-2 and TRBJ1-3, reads GAGVSQSPSNKVTEKGKDVELRCDPISGHTALYWYRQSLGQGLEFLIYFQGNSAPDKSGLPSDRFSAERTGGSVSTLTIQRTQQEDSAVYLCASSFGVLSSGNTIYFGEGSWLTVV.

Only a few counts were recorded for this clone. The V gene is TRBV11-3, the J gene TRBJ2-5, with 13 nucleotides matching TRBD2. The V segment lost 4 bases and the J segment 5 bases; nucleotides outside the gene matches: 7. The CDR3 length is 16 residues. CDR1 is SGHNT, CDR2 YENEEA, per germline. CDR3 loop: CASSSTLAGGWETQYF. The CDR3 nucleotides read TGTGCCAGCAGCTCCACACTAGCGGGGGGGTGGGAGACCCAGTACTTC.

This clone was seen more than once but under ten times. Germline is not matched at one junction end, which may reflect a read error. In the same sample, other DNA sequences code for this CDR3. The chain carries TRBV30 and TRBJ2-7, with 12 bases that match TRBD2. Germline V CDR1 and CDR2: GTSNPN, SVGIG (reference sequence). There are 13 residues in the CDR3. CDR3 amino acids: CASRLAGAYEQYF. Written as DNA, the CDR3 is TGCGCCTCACGACTAGCGGGGGCCTACGAGCAGTACTTC.

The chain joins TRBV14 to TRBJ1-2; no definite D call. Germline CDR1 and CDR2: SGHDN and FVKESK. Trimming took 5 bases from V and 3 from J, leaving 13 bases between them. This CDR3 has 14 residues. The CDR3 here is CASSASPLDYGYTF. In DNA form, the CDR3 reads TGTGCCAGCAGCGCTAGCCCCCTGGACTATGGCTACACCTTC.

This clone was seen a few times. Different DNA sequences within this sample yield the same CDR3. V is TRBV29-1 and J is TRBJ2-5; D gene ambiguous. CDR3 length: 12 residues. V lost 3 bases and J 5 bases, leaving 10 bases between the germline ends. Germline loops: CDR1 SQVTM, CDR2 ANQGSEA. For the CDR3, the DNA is TGCAGCGTTGAGTGGAGTAGGGAGACCCAGTACTTC. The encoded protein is CSVEWSRETQYF.

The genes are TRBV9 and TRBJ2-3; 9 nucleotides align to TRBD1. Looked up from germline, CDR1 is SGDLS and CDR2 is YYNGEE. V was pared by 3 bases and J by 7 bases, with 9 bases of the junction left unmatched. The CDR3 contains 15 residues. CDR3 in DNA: TGTGCCAGCAGCGACCGGGACAGGGATCCTTATACGCAGTATTTT. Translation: CASSDRDRDPYTQYF. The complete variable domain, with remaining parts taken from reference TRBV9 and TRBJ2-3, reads DSGVTQTPKHLITATGQRVTLRCSPRSGDLSVYWYQQSLDQGLQFLIQYYNGEERAKGNILERFSAQQFPDLHSELNLSSLELGDSALYFCASSDRDRDPYTQYFGPGTRLTVL.

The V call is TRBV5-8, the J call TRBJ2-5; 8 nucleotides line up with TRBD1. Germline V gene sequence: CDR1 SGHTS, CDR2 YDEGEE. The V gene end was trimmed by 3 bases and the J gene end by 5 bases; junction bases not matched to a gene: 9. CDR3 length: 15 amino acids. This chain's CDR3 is CASSSSGGDWETQYF. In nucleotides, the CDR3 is TGTGCCAGCAGCTCCTCAGGGGGCGACTGGGAGACCCAGTACTTC. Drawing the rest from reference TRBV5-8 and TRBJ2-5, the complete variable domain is EAGVTQSPTHLIKTRGQQATLRCSPISGHTSVYWYQQALGLGLQFLLWYDEGEERNRGNFPPRFSGRQFPNYSSELNVNALELEDSALYLCASSSSGGDWETQYFGPGTRLLVL.

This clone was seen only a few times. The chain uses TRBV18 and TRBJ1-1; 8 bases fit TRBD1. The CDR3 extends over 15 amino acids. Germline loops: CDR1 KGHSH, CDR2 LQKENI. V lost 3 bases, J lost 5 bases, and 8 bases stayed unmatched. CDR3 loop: CASSPTGQGETEAFF. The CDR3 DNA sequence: TGTGCCAGCTCACCGACCGGACAGGGCGAGACTGAAGCTTTCTTT.

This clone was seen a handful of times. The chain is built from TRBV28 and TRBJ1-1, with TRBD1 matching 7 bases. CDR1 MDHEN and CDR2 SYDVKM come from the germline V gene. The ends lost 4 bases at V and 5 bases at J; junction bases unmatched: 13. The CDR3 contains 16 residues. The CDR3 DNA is TGTGCCAGCAGTTCAGTACCAGGGGGTAAGGGGACTGAAGCTTTCTTT. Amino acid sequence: CASSSVPGGKGTEAFF.

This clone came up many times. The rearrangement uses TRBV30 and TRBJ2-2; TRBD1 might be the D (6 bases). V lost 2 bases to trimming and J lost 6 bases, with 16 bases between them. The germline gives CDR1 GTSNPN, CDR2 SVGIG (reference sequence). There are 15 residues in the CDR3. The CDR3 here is CAWSKQGMGAGELFF. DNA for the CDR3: TGTGCCTGGAGTAAACAGGGAATGGGCGCCGGGGAGCTGTTTTTT.

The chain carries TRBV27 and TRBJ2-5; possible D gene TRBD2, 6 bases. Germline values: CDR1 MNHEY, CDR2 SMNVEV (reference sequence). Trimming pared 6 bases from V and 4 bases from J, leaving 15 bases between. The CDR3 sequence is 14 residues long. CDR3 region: CASRPMGLSETQYF. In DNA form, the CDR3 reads TGTGCCAGCAGGCCGATGGGACTCTCAGAGACCCAGTACTTC.

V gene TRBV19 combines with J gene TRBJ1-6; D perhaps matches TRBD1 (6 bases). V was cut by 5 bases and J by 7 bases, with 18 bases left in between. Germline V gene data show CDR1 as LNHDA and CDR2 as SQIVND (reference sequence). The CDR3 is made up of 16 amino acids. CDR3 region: CASSPGRGGTNSPLHF. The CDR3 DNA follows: TGTGCCAGTAGTCCGGGACGGGGGGGCACCAATTCACCCCTCCACTTT.

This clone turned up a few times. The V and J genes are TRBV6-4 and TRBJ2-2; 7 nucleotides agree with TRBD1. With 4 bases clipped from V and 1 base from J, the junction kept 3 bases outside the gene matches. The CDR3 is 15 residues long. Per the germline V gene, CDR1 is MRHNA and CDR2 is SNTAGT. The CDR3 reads CASSARTGNTGELFF. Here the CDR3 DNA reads TGTGCCAGCAGTGCCCGGACAGGGAACACCGGGGAGCTGTTTTTT.

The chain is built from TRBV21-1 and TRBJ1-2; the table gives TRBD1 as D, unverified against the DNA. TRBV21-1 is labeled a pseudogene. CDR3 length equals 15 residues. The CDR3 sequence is CASSKAAGFYYGYTF. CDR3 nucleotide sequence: TGTGCCAGCAGCAAGGCGGCAGGGTTTTACTATGGCTACACCTTC.

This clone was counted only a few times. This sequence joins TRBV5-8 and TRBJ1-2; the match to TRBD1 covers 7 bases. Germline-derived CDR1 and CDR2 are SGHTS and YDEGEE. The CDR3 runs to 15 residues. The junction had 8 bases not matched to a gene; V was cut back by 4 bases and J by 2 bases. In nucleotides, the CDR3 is TGTGCCAGCAGCCGACGGACAGGTGTGAACTATGGCTACACCTTC. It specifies CASSRRTGVNYGYTF.